The present entry profiles one T cell receptor beta chain with its context. Peripheral blood from each donor was collected in a volume of ten milliliters. A second PCR of about 6 to 12 cycles used a sample-barcoded 5' primer and a J-beta primer mix. A template-switch adaptor with 12 random nucleotides tagged each cDNA molecule. A minimum of 3 million CDR3-containing paired-end reads was obtained for each sample. One entry per CDR3 protein, called by TCRdb with MiXCR from the 5' RACE reads. In the table there are more than 900,000 distinct CDR3 sequences, 20% to 25% of which are singletons. The CDR3 is 16 residues long. Germline V gene lookup returns CDR1 MNHEY and CDR2 SMNVEV (reference sequence). The record originates from a study of blood T cells in healthy people across ages. These records were also assigned to another study, of T cells of mothers and their children. That source notes: Slightly higher, non-significant overlap characterized related mother-child pairs relative to unrelated pairs.

The clonotype comes from a girl aged 2 to 9 in good health. What was sequenced was blood. This chain uses TRBV27 with TRBJ2-5; TRBD2 matches 9 bases. The DNA end is a closer match to TRBJ2-7, so the J assignment may be wrong. The CDR3 coding sequence is TGTGCCAGCAGTTATCTAGCGGGAATCGGAACTTACGAGCAGTACTTC. It yields the protein CASSYLAGIGTYEQYF.